This T cell receptor (beta chain) appears in the sequencing data of a study of shared clonotypes between healthy human individuals. Study-level information: Per donor, three plates held CD4 naive cells, three held CD4 memory, two held CD8 naive and one held CD8 memory.

CD45RO-negative, CCR7-positively selected cells formed the naive CD8 fraction, excluding terminally differentiated effector memory CD45RA+ cells. Tens of thousands of T cell genomes (around 200 ng DNA) went into each sorted-subset replicate. In the source study's methods: In the immunoSEQ data, sequences were junction-only and lacked quality scores, so filtering differed. TCRdb's table, derived via immunoSEQ multiplex PCR, lists solely in-frame clones and lacks some. The V and J calls and clone size come from that table; D and trimming were worked out from the DNA. The sample holds 600,000 or so clones; approximately 95% are singletons and the top ten take about 0.11%. Germline CDR1 and CDR2: SGDLS and YYNGEE. Trimming removed 4 bases from V and 1 base from J, with 11 bases in between. This CDR3 comprises 15 residues.

The clonotype comes from a woman aged 25 to 39 in good health. V and J are TRBV9 and TRBJ2-2, with D possibly matching TRBD2 (6 bases). Sequenced material: naive CD8+ T cells sorted from blood. The CDR3 is CASSSLAWNTGELFF. Written as DNA, the CDR3 is TGTGCCAGCAGCAGCCTAGCGTGGAACACCGGGGAGCTGTTTTTT.